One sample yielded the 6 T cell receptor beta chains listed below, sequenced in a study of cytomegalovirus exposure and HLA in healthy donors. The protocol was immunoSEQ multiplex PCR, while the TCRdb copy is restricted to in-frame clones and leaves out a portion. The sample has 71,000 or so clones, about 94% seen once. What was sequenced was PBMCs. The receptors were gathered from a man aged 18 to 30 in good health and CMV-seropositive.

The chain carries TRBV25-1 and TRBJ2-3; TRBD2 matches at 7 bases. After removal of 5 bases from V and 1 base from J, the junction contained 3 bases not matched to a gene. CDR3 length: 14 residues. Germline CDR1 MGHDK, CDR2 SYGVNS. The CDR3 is CASSPRGGTDTQYF. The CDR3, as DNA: TGTGCCAGCAGTCCCCGGGGGGGCACAGATACGCAGTATTTT.

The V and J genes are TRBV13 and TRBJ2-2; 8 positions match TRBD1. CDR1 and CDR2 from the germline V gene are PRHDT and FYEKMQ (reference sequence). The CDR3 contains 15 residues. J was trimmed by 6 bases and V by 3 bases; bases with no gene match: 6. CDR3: CASSFRGRRAGELFF. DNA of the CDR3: TGTGCCAGCAGCTTCAGGGGGCGAAGAGCCGGGGAGCTGTTTTTT.

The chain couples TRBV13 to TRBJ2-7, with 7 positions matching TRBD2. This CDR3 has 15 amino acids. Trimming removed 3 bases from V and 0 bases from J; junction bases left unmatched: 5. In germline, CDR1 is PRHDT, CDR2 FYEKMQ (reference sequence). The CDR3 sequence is CASSFPSGGSYEQYF. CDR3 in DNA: TGTGCCAGCAGCTTCCCTAGCGGCGGCTCCTACGAGCAGTACTTC. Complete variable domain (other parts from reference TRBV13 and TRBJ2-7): AAGVIQSPRHLIKEKRETATLKCYPIPRHDTVYWYQQGPGQDPQFLISFYEKMQSDKGSIPDRFSAQQFSDYHSELNMSSLELGDSALYFCASSFPSGGSYEQYFGPGTRLTVT.

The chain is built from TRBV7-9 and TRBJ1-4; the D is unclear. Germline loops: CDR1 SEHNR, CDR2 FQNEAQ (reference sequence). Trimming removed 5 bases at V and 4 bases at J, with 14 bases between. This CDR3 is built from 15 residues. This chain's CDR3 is CASSPREGGNEKLFF. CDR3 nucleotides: TGTGCCAGCAGCCCGCGGGAGGGCGGTAATGAAAAACTGTTTTTT. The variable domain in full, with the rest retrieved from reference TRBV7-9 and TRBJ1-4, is DTGVSQNPRHKITKRGQNVTFRCDPISEHNRLYWYRQTLGQGPEFLTYFQNEAQLEKSRLLSDRFSAERPKGSFSTLEIQRTEQGDSAMYLCASSPREGGNEKLFFGSGTQLSVL.

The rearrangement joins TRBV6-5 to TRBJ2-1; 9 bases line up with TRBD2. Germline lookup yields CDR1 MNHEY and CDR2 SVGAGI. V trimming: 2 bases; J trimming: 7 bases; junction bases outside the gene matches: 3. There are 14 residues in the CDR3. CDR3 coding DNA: TGTGCCAGCAGTTACGCGGGAGGGCCAAATGAGCAGTTCTTC. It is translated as CASSYAGGPNEQFF.

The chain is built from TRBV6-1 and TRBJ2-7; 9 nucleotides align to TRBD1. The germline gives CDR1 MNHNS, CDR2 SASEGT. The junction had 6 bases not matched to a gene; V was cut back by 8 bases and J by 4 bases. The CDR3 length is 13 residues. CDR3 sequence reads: CASRRTGEYEQYF. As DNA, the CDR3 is TGTGCCAGCCGACGGACAGGGGAATACGAGCAGTACTTC.